One sample yielded the 22 T cell receptor beta chains listed below, sequenced in a study of graft-versus-host responses after intestinal transplantation. Clones were sequenced by immunoSEQ multiplex PCR, and TCRdb holds only the in-frame ones, with some missing. This sample has tens of thousands of clones, with 92% found just once. This material consisted of bone marrow, taken less than 750 days after intestinal transplantation. The receptors originated from a human patient who received an intestinal transplant, so some T cells may come from the graft donor.

A remark on this clone: At the DNA level, this CDR3 is encoded by other sequences in the same sample as well. The chain is built from TRBV10-2 and TRBJ2-7, with D hard to call. CDR3 length equals 15 residues. V dropped 5 bases and J dropped 0 bases, with 14 bases sitting between them. From germline, CDR1 is WSHSY and CDR2 SAAADI. CDR3 sequence reads: CASSRPGSPSYEQYF. The CDR3 coding sequence is TGCGCCAGCAGTCGCCCCGGCTCCCCCTCCTACGAGCAGTACTTC.

This clone was picked up one time. V gene TRBV7-9 combines with J gene TRBJ1-5; unclear D gene. Germline V gene data show CDR1 as SEHNR and CDR2 as FQNEAQ (reference sequence). The CDR3 runs to 13 residues. Trimming shortened V by 0 bases and J by 3 bases, and 3 bases separated the two germline ends. CDR3 bases: TGTGCCAGCAGCTTAGCAGACAATCAGCCCCAGCATTTT. It yields the protein CASSLADNQPQHF.

In this sample, this clone turned up once. CDR3 nucleotide sequence: TGTGCCAGCAGCCCAAGACTAGCGGCACAAGAGACCCAGTACTTC. It translates to CASSPRLAAQETQYF. J is TRBJ2-5 and V is TRBV11-2, with TRBD2 identical over 9 bases. The junction had 6 bases not matched to a gene; V was cut back by 5 bases and J by 2 bases. Germline loops: CDR1 SGHAT, CDR2 FQNNGV. This CDR3 comprises 15 residues.

The chain combines TRBV2 with TRBJ2-7, with 8 positions matching TRBD2. Per germline, CDR1 SNHLY and CDR2 FYNNEI. The length of the CDR3 is 12 residues. J was trimmed by 3 bases and V by 7 bases; bases with no gene match: 2. The chain's CDR3 is CASKTSDYEQYF. For the CDR3, the DNA is TGTGCCAGCAAGACTAGCGACTACGAGCAGTACTTC.

The chain recombines TRBV7-2 with TRBJ2-7; 9 bases are shared with TRBD2. Germline trimming cut 3 bases from V and 8 bases from J; bases unmatched to any gene: 11. Per germline, CDR1 SGHTA and CDR2 FQGNSA. The CDR3 has 15 amino acids. Written as DNA, the CDR3 is TGTGCCAGCAGCTTTCTTAGCGGGGGCGCCGGGAAGCAGTACTTC. Its translation is CASSFLSGGAGKQYF.

The chain recombines TRBV4-1 with TRBJ2-3; D unclear. Trimming pared 0 bases from V and 6 bases from J, leaving 7 bases between. The germline V gene encodes CDR1 MGHRA and CDR2 YSYEKL. This CDR3 has 13 residues. The CDR3 DNA reads TGCGCCAGCAGCCAAGATGGTCTCGATACGCAGTATTTT. Translated: CASSQDGLDTQYF.

The V gene is TRBV5-1, the J gene TRBJ2-2, with a possible D match to TRBD2 (6 bases). Per the germline V gene, CDR1 is SGHRS and CDR2 is YFSETQ. Trimming shortened V by 2 bases and J by 5 bases, and 16 bases separated the two germline ends. The CDR3 contains 16 residues. CDR3 nucleotides: TGCGCCAGCAGCTTACCGGGACTGCTAACAACCGGGGAGCTGTTTTTT. Encoded protein: CASSLPGLLTTGELFF.

DNA of the CDR3: TGTGCCAGCAAGGGGACAGGGTCGAGCAATGAGCAGTTCTTC. Amino acid sequence: CASKGTGSSNEQFF. The chain uses TRBV2 and TRBJ2-1, with 9 positions matching TRBD1. The V segment lost 7 bases and the J segment 6 bases; nucleotides outside the gene matches: 7. The CDR3 has 14 amino acids. Germline assignment: CDR1 SNHLY and CDR2 FYNNEI.

The V call is TRBV5-4, the J call TRBJ2-5; D may be TRBD1 or TRBD2 (5 bases each). Germline values: CDR1 SGHNT, CDR2 YYREEE (reference sequence). The CDR3 sequence is 14 residues long. The V end lost 0 bases, the J end lost 2 bases, and 8 bases lay between the germline ends. In nucleotides, the CDR3 is TGTGCCAGCAGCTTGGACAGGACTCAAGAGACCCAGTACTTC. It codes for CASSLDRTQETQYF.

The chain combines TRBV15 with TRBJ1-6; D is unresolved. Germline values: CDR1 LNHNV, CDR2 YYDKDF (reference sequence). Trimming took off 0 bases at V and 4 bases at J, with 7 bases between the two ends. This CDR3 comprises 15 residues. CDR3 loop: CATSRDLKYNSPLHF. CDR3 nucleotides: TGTGCCACCAGCAGAGATCTAAAGTATAATTCACCCCTCCACTTT. The variable domain in full, completed from reference TRBV15 and TRBJ1-6, reads DAMVIQNPRYQVTQFGKPVTLSCSQTLNHNVMYWYQQKSSQAPKLLFHYYDKDFNNEADTPDNFQSRRPNTSFCFLDIRSPGLGDTAMYLCATSRDLKYNSPLHFGNGTRLTVT.

This chain connects TRBV6-1 to TRBJ1-3; unclear D gene. Trimming removed 8 bases at V and 0 bases at J, with 11 bases between. Germline-derived CDR1 and CDR2 are MNHNS and SASEGT. CDR3 size: 14 residues. The CDR3 loop reads CASVSPNSGNTIYF. CDR3 in DNA: TGTGCCAGCGTTAGCCCGAACTCTGGAAACACCATATATTTT.

V is TRBV7-9 and J is TRBJ2-2; tentatively, D is TRBD1 (5 bases). The V end lost 1 base, the J end lost 3 bases, and 6 bases lay between the germline ends. This CDR3 region has 14 residues. From germline, CDR1 is SEHNR and CDR2 FQNEAQ (reference sequence). The CDR3 loop is CASSLGQYTGELFF. CDR3 nucleotide sequence: TGTGCCAGCAGCTTAGGACAGTACACCGGGGAGCTGTTTTTT. The full variable domain, with the rest looked up from reference TRBV7-9 and TRBJ2-2, is DTGVSQNPRHKITKRGQNVTFRCDPISEHNRLYWYRQTLGQGPEFLTYFQNEAQLEKSRLLSDRFSAERPKGSFSTLEIQRTEQGDSAMYLCASSLGQYTGELFFGEGSRLTVL.

The chain recombines TRBV25-1 with TRBJ2-6; D is undetermined. Germline CDR1 MGHDK, CDR2 SYGVNS. Trimming stripped 4 bases from V and 1 base from J, with 11 bases between. The CDR3 length is 16 residues. CDR3 DNA sequence: TGTGCCAGCAGTGGCTACAGCTCTTCTGGGGCCAACGTCCTGACTTTC. Its translation: CASSGYSSSGANVLTF.

V is TRBV7-9 and J is TRBJ1-3; D call uncertain. The CDR3 is 14 amino acids. The germline gives CDR1 SEHNR, CDR2 FQNEAQ (reference sequence). V was cut by 1 base and J by 2 bases, with 6 bases left in between. Written as DNA, the CDR3 is TGTGCCAGCAGCTTAGGGCAGGCTGGAAACACCATATATTTT. Its protein is CASSLGQAGNTIYF.

The chain has TRBV10-3 and TRBJ1-2; no reliable D call. The CDR3 consists of 15 residues. The germline V gene has CDR1 ENHRY and CDR2 SYGVKD. V lost 4 bases and J 2 bases, leaving 14 bases between the germline ends. This CDR3 is CAISAGNKLNYGYTF. In DNA form, the CDR3 reads TGTGCCATCAGTGCCGGAAACAAATTAAACTATGGCTACACCTTC.

The V and J genes are TRBV7-9 and TRBJ2-5, with D hard to call. From germline, CDR1 is SEHNR and CDR2 FQNEAQ (reference sequence). V gave up 8 bases and J gave up 0 bases, with 13 bases separating them. The CDR3 is 14 residues long. The CDR3 protein is CASVETGYQETQYF. In nucleotides, the CDR3 is TGTGCCAGCGTTGAGACCGGGTACCAAGAGACCCAGTACTTC.

The rearrangement uses TRBV19 and TRBJ2-1, with D unclear. The germline CDR1 and CDR2 sequences are LNHDA and SQIVND (reference sequence). CDR3 length: 12 amino acids. Between the trimmed V and J ends, which lost 5 bases and 7 bases, there was a span of 9 bases. In nucleotides, the CDR3 is TGTGCCAGTAGTTTCCGGTGGAATGAGCAGTTCTTC. It is translated as CASSFRWNEQFF. Variable domain in full (rest from reference TRBV19 and TRBJ2-1): DGGITQSPKYLFRKEGQNVTLSCEQNLNHDAMYWYRQDPGQGLRLIYYSQIVNDFQKGDIAEGYSVSREKKESFPLTVTSAQKNPTAFYLCASSFRWNEQFFGPGTRLTVL.

The chain employs TRBV10-1 and TRBJ2-3, with 7 bases identical to TRBD2. V lost 5 bases, J lost 4 bases, and 9 bases stayed unmatched. Germline V gene data show CDR1 as WNHNN and CDR2 as SYGVQD (reference sequence). CDR3 length equals 15 residues. The CDR3 loop is CASSRTDGGADTQYF. DNA of the CDR3: TGCGCCAGCAGTCGAACTGATGGGGGGGCAGATACGCAGTATTTT.

V is TRBV5-4 and J is TRBJ2-1; 13 bases align to TRBD2. The CDR3 contains 15 residues. After removal of 3 bases from V and 5 bases from J, the junction contained 2 bases not matched to a gene. The V gene's germline CDR1 is SGHNT and CDR2 YYREEE (reference sequence). CDR3 protein: CASSSTSGGHNEQFF. CDR3 bases: TGTGCCAGCAGCTCGACTAGCGGGGGGCACAATGAGCAGTTCTTC.

The chain carries TRBV5-6 and TRBJ2-3; TRBD1 aligns across 9 bases. Germline V gene sequence: CDR1 SGHDT, CDR2 YYEEEE. The CDR3 consists of 17 residues. V shed 1 base and J 3 bases; nucleotides not matched to a gene: 9. The CDR3 nucleotides are TGTGCCAGCAGCTTGCAGATAACCGGGACAGGGACAGATACGCAGTATTTT. Protein: CASSLQITGTGTDTQYF.

This sequence joins TRBV18 and TRBJ1-1; D uncertain. This CDR3 region has 13 residues. The V and J ends lost 2 bases and 4 bases respectively, with 8 bases between them. The germline gives CDR1 KGHSH, CDR2 LQKENI. DNA of the CDR3: TGTGCCAGCTCACCAGTATTGAGCACTGAAGCTTTCTTT. This gives the protein CASSPVLSTEAFF. Variable domain in full (rest from reference TRBV18 and TRBJ1-1): NAGVMQNPRHLVRRRGQEARLRCSPMKGHSHVYWYRQLPEEGLKFMVYLQKENIIDESGMPKERFSAEFPKEGPSILRIQQVVRGDSAAYFCASSPVLSTEAFFGQGTRLTVV.

The V call is TRBV5-5, the J call TRBJ1-4; D uncertain. The V end was cut by 4 bases, the J end by 6 bases, with 10 bases between. Germline loops: CDR1 SGHKS, CDR2 YYEKEE (reference sequence). This CDR3 contains 13 residues. The CDR3 DNA follows: TGTGCCAGCAGCGTGCGGCGCGATGAAAAACTGTTTTTT. This encodes CASSVRRDEKLFF.